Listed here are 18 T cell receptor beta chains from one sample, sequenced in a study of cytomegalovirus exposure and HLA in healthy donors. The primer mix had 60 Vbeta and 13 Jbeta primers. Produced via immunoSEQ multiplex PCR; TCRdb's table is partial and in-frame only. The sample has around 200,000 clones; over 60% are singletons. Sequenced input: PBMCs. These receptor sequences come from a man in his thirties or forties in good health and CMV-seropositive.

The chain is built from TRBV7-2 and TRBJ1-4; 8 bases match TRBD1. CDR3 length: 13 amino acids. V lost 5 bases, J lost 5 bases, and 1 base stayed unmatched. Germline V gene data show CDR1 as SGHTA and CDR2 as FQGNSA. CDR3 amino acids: CASSRTGNEKLFF. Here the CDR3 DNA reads TGTGCCAGCAGCCGGACAGGGAATGAAAAACTGTTTTTT.

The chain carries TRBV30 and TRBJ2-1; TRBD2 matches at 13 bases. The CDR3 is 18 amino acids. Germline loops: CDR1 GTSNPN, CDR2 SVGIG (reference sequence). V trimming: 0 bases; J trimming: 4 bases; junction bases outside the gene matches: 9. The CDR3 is CAWSVRRGTSGTYNEQFF. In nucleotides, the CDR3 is TGTGCCTGGAGTGTACGAAGGGGGACTAGCGGGACTTACAATGAGCAGTTCTTC.

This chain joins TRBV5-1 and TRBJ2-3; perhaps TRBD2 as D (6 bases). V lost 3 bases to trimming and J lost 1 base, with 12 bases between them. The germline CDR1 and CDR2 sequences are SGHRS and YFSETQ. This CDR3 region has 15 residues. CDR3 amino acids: CASSWRGDGTDTQYF. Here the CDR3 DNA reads TGCGCCAGCAGCTGGAGGGGTGACGGCACAGATACGCAGTATTTT.

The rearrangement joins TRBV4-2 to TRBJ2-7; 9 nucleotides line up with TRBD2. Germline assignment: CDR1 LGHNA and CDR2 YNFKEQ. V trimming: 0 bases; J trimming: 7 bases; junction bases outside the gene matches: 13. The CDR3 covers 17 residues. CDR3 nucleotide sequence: TGTGCCAGCAGCCAAGATCTAGGGGGACTAGCCTTGAGAGAGCAGTACTTC. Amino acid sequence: CASSQDLGGLALREQYF.

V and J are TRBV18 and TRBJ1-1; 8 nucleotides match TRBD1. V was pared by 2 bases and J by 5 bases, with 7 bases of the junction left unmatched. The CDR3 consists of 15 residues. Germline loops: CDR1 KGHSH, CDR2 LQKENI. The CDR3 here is CASSPNTGGPTEAFF. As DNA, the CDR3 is TGTGCCAGCTCACCAAATACAGGGGGGCCTACTGAAGCTTTCTTT.

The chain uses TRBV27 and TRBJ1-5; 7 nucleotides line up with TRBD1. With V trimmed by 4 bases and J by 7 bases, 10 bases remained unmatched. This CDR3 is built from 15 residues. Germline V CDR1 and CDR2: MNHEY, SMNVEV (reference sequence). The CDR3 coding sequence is TGTGCCAGCAGTTCCCAAGGACAGGCGGGCCAGCCCCAGCATTTT. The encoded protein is CASSSQGQAGQPQHF.

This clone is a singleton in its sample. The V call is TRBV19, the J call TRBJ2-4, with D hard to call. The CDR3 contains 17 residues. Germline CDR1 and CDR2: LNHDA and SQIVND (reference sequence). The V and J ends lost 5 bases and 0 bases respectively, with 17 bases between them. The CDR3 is CASSVFQITLAKNIQYF. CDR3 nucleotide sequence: TGTGCCAGTAGTGTATTTCAGATAACCCTAGCCAAAAACATTCAGTACTTC.

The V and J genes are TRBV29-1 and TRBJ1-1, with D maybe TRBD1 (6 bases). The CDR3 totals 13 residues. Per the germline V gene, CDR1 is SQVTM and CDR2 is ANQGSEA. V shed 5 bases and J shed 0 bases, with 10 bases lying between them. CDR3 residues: CSVQTGMNTEAFF. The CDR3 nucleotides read TGCAGCGTTCAGACAGGAATGAACACTGAAGCTTTCTTT.

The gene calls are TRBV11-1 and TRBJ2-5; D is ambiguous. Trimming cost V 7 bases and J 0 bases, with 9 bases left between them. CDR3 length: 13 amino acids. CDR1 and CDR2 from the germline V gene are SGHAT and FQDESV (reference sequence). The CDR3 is CASTVTNQETQYF. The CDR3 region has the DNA TGTGCCAGCACCGTGACAAACCAAGAGACCCAGTACTTC.

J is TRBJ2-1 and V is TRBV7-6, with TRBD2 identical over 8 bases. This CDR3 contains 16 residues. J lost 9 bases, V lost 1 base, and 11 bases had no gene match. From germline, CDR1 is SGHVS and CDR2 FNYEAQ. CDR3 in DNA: TGTGCCAGCAGCTTAGTGTTGGGAGAACTAGCGGCTGAGCAGTTCTTC. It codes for CASSLVLGELAAEQFF.

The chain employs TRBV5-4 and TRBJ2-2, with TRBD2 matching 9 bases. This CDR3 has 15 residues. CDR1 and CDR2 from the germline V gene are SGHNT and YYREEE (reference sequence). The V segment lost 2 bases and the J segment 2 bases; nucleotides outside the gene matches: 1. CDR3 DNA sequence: TGTGCCAGCAGCTTTAGCGGGAGTAACACCGGGGAGCTGTTTTTT. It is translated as CASSFSGSNTGELFF.

For the CDR3, the DNA is TGCAGCGTTGAAGATGAGGTGGCCTACGAGCAGTACTTC. Protein: CSVEDEVAYEQYF. This chain joins TRBV29-1 and TRBJ2-7, with no clear D. The CDR3 extends over 13 amino acids. The V gene's germline CDR1 is SQVTM and CDR2 ANQGSEA. Trimming removed 0 bases from V and 2 bases from J, with 8 bases in between.

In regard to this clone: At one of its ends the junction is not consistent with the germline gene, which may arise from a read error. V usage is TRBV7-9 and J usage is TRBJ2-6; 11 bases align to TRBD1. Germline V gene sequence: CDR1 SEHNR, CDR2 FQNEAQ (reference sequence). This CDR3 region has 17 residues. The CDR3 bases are TGTTCCAGCAGCCCGGGACAGGGGGTGTCTGGGGCCAACGTCCTGACTTTC. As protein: CSSSPGQGVSGANVLTF.

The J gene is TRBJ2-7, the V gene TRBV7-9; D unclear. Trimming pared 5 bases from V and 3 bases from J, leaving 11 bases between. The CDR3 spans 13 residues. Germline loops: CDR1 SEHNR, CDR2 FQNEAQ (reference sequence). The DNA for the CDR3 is TGTGCCAGCAGCCCCGAGGAAGACTACGAGCAGTACTTC. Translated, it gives CASSPEEDYEQYF.

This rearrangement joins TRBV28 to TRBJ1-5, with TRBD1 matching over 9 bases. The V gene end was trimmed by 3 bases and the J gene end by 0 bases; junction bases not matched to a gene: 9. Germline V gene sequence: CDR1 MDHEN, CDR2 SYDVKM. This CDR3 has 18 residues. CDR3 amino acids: CASSLSRDRVISNQPQHF. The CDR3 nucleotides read TGTGCCAGCAGTTTGTCCCGGGACAGGGTTATTAGCAATCAGCCCCAGCATTTT.

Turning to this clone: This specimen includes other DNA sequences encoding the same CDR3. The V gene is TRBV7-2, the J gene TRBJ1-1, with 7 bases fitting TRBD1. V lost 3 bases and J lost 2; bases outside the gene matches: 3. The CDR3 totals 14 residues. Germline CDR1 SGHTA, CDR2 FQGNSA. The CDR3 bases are TGTGCCAGCAGCTTGGGACAGACTAACACTGAAGCTTTCTTT. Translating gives CASSLGQTNTEAFF.

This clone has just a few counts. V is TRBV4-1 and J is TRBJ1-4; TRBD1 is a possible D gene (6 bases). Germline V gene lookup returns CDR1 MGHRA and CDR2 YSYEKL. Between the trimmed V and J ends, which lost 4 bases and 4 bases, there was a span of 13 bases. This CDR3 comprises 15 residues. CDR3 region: CASSPQGRYNEKLFF. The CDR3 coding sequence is TGCGCCAGCAGCCCACAGGGCAGATATAATGAAAAACTGTTTTTT.

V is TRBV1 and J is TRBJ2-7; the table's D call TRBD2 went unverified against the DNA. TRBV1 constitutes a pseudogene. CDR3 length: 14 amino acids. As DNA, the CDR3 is TGCACCAGCAGCCTCGCCCTAGCAACCTACGAGCAGTACTTC. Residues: CTSSLALATYEQYF.